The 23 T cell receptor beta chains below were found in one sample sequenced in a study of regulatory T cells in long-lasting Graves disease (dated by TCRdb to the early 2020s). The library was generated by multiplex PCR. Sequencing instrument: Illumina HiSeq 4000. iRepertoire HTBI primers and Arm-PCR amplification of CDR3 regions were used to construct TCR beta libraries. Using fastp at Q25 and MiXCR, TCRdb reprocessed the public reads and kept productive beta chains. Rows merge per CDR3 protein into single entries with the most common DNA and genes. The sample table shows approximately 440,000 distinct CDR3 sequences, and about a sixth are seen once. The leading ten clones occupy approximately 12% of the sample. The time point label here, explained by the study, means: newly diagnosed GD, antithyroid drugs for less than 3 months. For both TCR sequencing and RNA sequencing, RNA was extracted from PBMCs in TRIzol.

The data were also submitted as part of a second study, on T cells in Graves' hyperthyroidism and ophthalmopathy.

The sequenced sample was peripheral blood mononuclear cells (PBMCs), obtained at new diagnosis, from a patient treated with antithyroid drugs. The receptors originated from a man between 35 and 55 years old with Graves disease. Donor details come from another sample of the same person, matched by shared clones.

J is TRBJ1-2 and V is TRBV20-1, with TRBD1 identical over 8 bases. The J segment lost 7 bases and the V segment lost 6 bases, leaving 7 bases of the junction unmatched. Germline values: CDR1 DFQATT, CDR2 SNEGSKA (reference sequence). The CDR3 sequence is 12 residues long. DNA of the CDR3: TGCAGTGCGGGCAGGGGGCCAGCTGGCTACACCTTC. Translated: CSAGRGPAGYTF.

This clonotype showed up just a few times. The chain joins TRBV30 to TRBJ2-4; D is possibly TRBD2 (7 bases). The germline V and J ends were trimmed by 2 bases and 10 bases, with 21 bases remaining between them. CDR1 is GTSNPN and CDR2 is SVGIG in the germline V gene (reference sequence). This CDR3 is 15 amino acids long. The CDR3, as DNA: TGTGCCTGGAGTAACCGGGGGGCTTCTCTGAATATTCAGTACTTC. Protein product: CAWSNRGASLNIQYF.

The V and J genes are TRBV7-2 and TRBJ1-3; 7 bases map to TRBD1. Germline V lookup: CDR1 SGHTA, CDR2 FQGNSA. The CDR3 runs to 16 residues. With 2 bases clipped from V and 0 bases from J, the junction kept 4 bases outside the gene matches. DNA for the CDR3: TGTGCCAGCAGCTTAAACAGGGGATTCTCTGGAAACACCATATATTTT. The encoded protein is CASSLNRGFSGNTIYF.

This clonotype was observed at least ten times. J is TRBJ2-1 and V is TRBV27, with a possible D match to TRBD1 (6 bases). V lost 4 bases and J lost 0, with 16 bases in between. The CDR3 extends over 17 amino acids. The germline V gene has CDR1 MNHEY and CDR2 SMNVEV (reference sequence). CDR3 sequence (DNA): TGTGCCAGCAGTTCCACCGGGACATCGAGCTCCTACAATGAGCAGTTCTTC. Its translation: CASSSTGTSSSYNEQFF.

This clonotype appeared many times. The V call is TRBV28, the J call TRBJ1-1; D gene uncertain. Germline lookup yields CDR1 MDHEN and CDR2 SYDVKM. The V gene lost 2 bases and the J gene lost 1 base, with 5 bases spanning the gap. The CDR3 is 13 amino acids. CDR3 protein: CASSLAANTEAFF. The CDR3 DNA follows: TGTGCCAGCAGTTTAGCAGCGAACACTGAAGCTTTCTTT.

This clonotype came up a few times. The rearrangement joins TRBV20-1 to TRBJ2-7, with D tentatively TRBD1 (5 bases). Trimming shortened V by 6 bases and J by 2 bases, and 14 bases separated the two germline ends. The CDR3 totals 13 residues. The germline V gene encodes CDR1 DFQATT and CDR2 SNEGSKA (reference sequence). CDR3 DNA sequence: TGCAGTGCCAGTCTAGGGGTGGCCTACGAGCAGTACTTC. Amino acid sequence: CSASLGVAYEQYF.

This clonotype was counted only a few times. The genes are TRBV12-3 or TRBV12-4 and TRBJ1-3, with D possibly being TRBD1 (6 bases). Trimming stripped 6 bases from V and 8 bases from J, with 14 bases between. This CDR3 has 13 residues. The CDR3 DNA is TGTGCCAGCAGCGGGACACTTTCTCACACCATATATTTT. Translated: CASSGTLSHTIYF.

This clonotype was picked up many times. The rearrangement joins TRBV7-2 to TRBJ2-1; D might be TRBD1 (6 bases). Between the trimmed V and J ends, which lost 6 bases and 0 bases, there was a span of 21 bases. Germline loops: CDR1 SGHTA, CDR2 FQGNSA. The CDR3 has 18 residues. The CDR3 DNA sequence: TGTGCCAGCAGACGACATTCCGGGACACGTTCCTCCTACAATGAGCAGTTCTTC. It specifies CASRRHSGTRSSYNEQFF. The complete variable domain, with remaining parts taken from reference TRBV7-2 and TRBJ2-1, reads GAGVSQSPSNKVTEKGKDVELRCDPISGHTALYWYRQSLGQGLEFLIYFQGNSAPDKSGLPSDRFSAERTGGSVSTLTIQRTQQEDSAVYLCASRRHSGTRSSYNEQFFGPGTRLTVL.

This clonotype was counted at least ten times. The CDR3 nucleotides are TGTGCCAGCAGGAACGCCGGGACAGAGTACGAGCAGTACTTC. It encodes CASRNAGTEYEQYF. This chain uses TRBV6-1 with TRBJ2-7; 7 bases fit TRBD1. This CDR3 has 14 amino acids. CDR1 MNHNS and CDR2 SASEGT come from the germline V gene. Unmatched junction bases numbered 9, after V lost 6 bases and J lost 4 bases.

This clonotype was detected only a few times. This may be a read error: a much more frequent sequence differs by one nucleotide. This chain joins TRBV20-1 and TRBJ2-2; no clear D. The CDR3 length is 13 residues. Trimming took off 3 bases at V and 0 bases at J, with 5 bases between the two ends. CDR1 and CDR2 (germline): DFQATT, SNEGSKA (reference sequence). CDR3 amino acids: CSASRTNTGELFF. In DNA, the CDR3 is TGCAGTGCTAGCCGGACGAACACCGGGGAGCTGTTTTTT.

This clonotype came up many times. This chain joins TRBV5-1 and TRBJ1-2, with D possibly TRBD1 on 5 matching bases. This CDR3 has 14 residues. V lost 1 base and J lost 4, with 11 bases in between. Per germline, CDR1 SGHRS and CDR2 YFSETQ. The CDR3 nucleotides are TGCGCCAGCAGCTTGCGGGGCGAGAGCTATGGCTACACCTTC. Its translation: CASSLRGESYGYTF.

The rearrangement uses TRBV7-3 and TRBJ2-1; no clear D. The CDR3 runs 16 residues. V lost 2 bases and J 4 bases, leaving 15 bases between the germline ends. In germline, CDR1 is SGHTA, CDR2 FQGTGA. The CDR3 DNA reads TGTGCCAGCAGCTTATGGGGAACACAGAGATACAATGAGCAGTTCTTC. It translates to CASSLWGTQRYNEQFF.

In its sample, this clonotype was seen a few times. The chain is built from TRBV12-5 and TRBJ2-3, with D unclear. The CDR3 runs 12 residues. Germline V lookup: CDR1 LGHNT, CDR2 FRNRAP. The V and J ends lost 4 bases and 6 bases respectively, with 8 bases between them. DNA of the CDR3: TGTGCTAGTGGTTCTGCGACGGATACGCAGTATTTT. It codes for CASGSATDTQYF.

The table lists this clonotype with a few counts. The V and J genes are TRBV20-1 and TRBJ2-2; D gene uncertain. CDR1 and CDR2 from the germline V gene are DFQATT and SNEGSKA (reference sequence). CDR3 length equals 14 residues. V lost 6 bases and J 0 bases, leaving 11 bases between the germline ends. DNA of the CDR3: TGCAGTGCCCTGGAAGATCCGAACACCGGGGAGCTGTTTTTT. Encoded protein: CSALEDPNTGELFF.

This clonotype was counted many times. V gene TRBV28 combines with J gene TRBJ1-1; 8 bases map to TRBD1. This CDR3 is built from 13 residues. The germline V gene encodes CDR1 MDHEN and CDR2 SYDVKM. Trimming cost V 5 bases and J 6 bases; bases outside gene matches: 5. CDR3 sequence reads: CASSAGGYAEAFF. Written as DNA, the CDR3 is TGTGCCAGCAGTGCAGGGGGCTACGCTGAAGCTTTCTTT.

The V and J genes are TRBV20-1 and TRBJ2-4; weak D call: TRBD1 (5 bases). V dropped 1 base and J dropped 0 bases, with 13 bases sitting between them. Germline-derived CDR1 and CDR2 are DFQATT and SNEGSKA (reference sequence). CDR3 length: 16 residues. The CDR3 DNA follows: TGCAGTGCTAGAGTAGGGGAAGCGAAAGCCAAAAACATTCAGTACTTC. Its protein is CSARVGEAKAKNIQYF.

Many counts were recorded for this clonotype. The CDR3 DNA follows: TGTGCCAGCAGCCGAGCGGGAGGGCCTGACGAGCAGTACTTC. It encodes CASSRAGGPDEQYF. The V call is TRBV3-1, the J call TRBJ2-7, with 10 positions matching TRBD2. This CDR3 comprises 14 residues. The J segment lost 5 bases and the V segment lost 4 bases, leaving 5 bases of the junction unmatched. Germline CDR1 reads LGHDT; CDR2 reads YNNKEL (reference sequence).

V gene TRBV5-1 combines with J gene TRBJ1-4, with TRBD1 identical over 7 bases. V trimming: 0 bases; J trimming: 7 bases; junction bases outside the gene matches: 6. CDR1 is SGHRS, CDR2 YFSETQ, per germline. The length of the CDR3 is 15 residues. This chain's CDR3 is CASSLGDSVPEKLFF. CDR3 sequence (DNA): TGCGCCAGCAGCTTGGGGGACAGCGTTCCTGAAAAACTGTTTTTT. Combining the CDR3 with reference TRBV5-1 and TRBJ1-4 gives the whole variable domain KAGVTQTPRYLIKTRGQQVTLSCSPISGHRSVSWYQQTPGQGLQFLFEYFSETQRNKGNFPGRFSGRQFSNSRSEMNVSTLELGDSALYLCASSLGDSVPEKLFFGSGTQLSVL.

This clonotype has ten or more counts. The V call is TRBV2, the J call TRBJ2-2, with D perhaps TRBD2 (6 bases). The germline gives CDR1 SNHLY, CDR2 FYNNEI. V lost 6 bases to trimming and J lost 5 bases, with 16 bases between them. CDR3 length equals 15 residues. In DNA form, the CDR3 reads TGTGCCAGCAGCGCCCGAAGCGGGCAGACCGGGGAGCTGTTTTTT. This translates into CASSARSGQTGELFF.

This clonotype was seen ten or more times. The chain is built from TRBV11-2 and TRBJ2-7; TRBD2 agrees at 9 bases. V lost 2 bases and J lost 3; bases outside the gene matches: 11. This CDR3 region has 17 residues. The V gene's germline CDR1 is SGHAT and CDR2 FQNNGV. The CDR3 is CASSLWAEASGIYEQYF. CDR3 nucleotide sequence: TGTGCCAGCAGCTTATGGGCTGAAGCTAGCGGGATCTACGAGCAGTACTTC.

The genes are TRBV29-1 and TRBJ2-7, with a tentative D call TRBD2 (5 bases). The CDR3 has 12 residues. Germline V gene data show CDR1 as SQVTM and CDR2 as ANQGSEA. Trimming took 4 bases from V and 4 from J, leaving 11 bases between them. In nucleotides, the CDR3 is TGCAGCGTTGCGGGTAGCGCTTACGAGCAGTACTTC. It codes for CSVAGSAYEQYF.

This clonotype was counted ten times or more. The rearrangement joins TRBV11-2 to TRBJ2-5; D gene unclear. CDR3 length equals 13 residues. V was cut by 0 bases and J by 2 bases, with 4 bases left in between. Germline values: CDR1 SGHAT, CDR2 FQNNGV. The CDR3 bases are TGTGCCAGCAGCTTAGAATGGCAAGAGACCCAGTACTTC. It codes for CASSLEWQETQYF.

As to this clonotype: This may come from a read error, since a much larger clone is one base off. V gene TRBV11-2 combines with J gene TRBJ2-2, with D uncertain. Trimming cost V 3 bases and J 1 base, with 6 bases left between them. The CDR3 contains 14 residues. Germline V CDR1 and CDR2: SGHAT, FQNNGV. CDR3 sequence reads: CASSLMGNTGELFF. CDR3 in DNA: TGTGCCAGCAGCTTGATGGGGAACACCGGGGAGCTGTTTTTT.